The 14 T cell receptor beta chains reported below all come from one sample, sequenced in a study of beta chain features in type 1 diabetes. Overall study findings and caveats: All four CD4+ subsets of Type 1 diabetes patients contained TCRB CDR3s that were moderately but significantly shorter.

Their recognized antigens are unknown. The study reverse transcribed the entire isolated RNA, so it sequenced expressed TCRB transcripts. Method: immunoSEQ multiplex PCR; TCRdb's copy keeps in-frame clones and lacks some. The table has some 640,000 clones, roughly an eighth seen once; the top ten hold 0.03% to 0.04%. The sample consisted of naive CD4+ T cells from blood. These receptors were taken from a man aged 18 to 30 with type 1 diabetes.

The genes are TRBV30 and TRBJ1-2, with TRBD1 identical over 7 bases. The germline V gene encodes CDR1 GTSNPN and CDR2 SVGIG (reference sequence). The CDR3 runs 13 residues. V dropped 4 bases and J dropped 6; count of bases not matched to a gene: 8. Written as DNA, the CDR3 is TGTGCCTGGAAAATACAAGGGGGCCATGGCTACACCTTC. As protein: CAWKIQGGHGYTF.

This clone was detected a few times. The rearrangement uses TRBV6-6 and TRBJ1-2; D is possibly TRBD1 (5 bases). The CDR3 length is 13 residues. V lost 10 bases to trimming and J lost 3 bases, with 15 bases between them. CDR1 and CDR2 from the germline V gene are MNHNY and SVGAGI (reference sequence). CDR3 sequence (DNA): TGTGCCACCACGGTCAGGGTCGACTATGGCTACACCTTC. It specifies CATTVRVDYGYTF.

The genes are TRBV6-6 and TRBJ1-1, with a weak D call TRBD1 (5 bases). CDR3 length: 14 amino acids. Germline CDR1 is MNHNY and CDR2 is SVGAGI (reference sequence). V lost 6 bases and J 2 bases, leaving 13 bases between the germline ends. CDR3 coding DNA: TGTGCCAGCAGCTGGCGCACAGGAAACACTGAAGCTTTCTTT. Amino acid sequence: CASSWRTGNTEAFF.

The chain couples TRBV28 to TRBJ2-1; tentatively, D is TRBD1 or TRBD2 (6 bases each). Trimming pared 8 bases from V and 15 bases from J, leaving 14 bases between. CDR1 is MDHEN and CDR2 is SYDVKM in the germline V gene. This CDR3 comprises 10 residues. The CDR3 DNA reads as TGTGCCAGCGGCGCACGGGGGCCGTTCTTC. This gives the protein CASGARGPFF.

Concerning this clone: An end of the junction does not agree with germline; a read error may underlie this. V and J are TRBV7-9 and TRBJ2-3, with 7 bases that match TRBD2. CDR1 and CDR2 from the germline V gene are SEHNR and FQNEAQ (reference sequence). This CDR3 comprises 13 residues. CDR3 loop: CASSLPGGDTQYF. The CDR3, as DNA: TGTGCTAGCAGCCTCCCGGGAGGCGATACGCAGTATTTT.

This chain links TRBV7-2 with TRBJ2-2; 8 bases agree with TRBD2. CDR1 is SGHTA, CDR2 FQGNSA, per germline. This CDR3 spans 16 amino acids. After removal of 5 bases from V and 6 bases from J, the junction contained 11 bases not matched to a gene. CDR3 in DNA: TGTGCCAGCAGCCTTCAAGCGGGAGTGGCTGCCGGGGAGCTGTTTTTT. It codes for CASSLQAGVAAGELFF.

This clone was detected a few times. Other DNA sequences of this sample code for an identical CDR3. V usage is TRBV5-1 and J usage is TRBJ1-1; D may be TRBD1 (6 bases). Germline assignment: CDR1 SGHRS and CDR2 YFSETQ. With 3 bases removed from V and 1 base from J, the gap between germline ends came to 10 bases. The CDR3 is 14 amino acids. This CDR3 is CASSSQGANTEAFF. The CDR3 nucleotides are TGCGCCAGCAGCTCACAGGGTGCGAACACTGAAGCTTTCTTT.

This clone was detected a few times. The V call is TRBV2, the J call TRBJ2-3; D is ambiguous. Germline CDR1 reads SNHLY; CDR2 reads FYNNEI. This CDR3 contains 11 residues. V was cut by 7 bases and J by 6 bases, with 8 bases left in between. CDR3 in amino acids: CASTLTDTQYF. The CDR3 bases are TGTGCCAGCACTCTTACGGATACGCAGTATTTT.

The CDR3 DNA sequence: TGTGCCTGGAGTGTAAGCCTAGGCGCCTACAATGAGCAGTTCTTC. This gives the protein CAWSVSLGAYNEQFF. J is TRBJ2-1 and V is TRBV30; D is uncertain. The V gene lost 0 bases and the J gene lost 2 bases, with 11 bases spanning the gap. This CDR3 region has 15 residues. CDR1 GTSNPN and CDR2 SVGIG come from the germline V gene (reference sequence). The full variable domain, with the rest looked up from reference TRBV30 and TRBJ2-1, is SQTIHQWPATLVQPVGSPLSLECTVEGTSNPNLYWYRQAAGRGLQLLFYSVGIGQISSEVPQNLSASRPQDRQFILSSKKLLLSDSGFYLCAWSVSLGAYNEQFFGPGTRLTVL.

In its sample, this clone was seen a few times. The CDR3 DNA is TGCAGCGTCGCCGGGACGGGGTGGGGAAAACTGTTTTTT. Protein sequence: CSVAGTGWGKLFF. J is TRBJ1-4 and V is TRBV29-1, with D possibly TRBD1 on 5 matching bases. V shed 6 bases and J shed 10 bases, with 18 bases lying between them. Germline V gene lookup returns CDR1 SQVTM and CDR2 ANQGSEA. This CDR3 region has 13 residues.

This clone turned up a few times. This sequence joins TRBV30 and TRBJ2-1, with TRBD2 identical over 8 bases. CDR1 is GTSNPN and CDR2 is SVGIG in the germline V gene (reference sequence). V gave up 3 bases and J gave up 1 base; unmatched junction bases: 8. This CDR3 comprises 16 residues. The CDR3 sequence: CAWRESGRGSYNEQFF. CDR3 nucleotides: TGTGCCTGGAGGGAGTCCGGGAGGGGGTCCTACAATGAGCAGTTCTTC.

This clone was counted once. The rearrangement joins TRBV28 to TRBJ1-4, with a possible D match to TRBD1 (5 bases). Germline CDR1 and CDR2: MDHEN and SYDVKM. Trimming pared 6 bases from V and 5 bases from J, leaving 16 bases between. CDR3 size: 15 residues. DNA for the CDR3: TGTGCCAGCAGGGGATCCGACAGCCTGAATGAAAAACTGTTTTTT. Protein product: CASRGSDSLNEKLFF.

Concerning this clone itself: Other DNA sequences within the sample encode an identical CDR3. The chain uses TRBV30 and TRBJ1-1, with 8 bases aligning to TRBD1. Germline V gene sequence: CDR1 GTSNPN, CDR2 SVGIG (reference sequence). The CDR3 runs to 12 residues. The CDR3 coding sequence is TGTGCTCGGGACAGGTTGAACACTGAAGCTTTCTTT. Translating gives CARDRLNTEAFF.

This clone showed up just a few times. The V and J genes are TRBV30 and TRBJ2-7; D unresolved. Germline V gives CDR1 GTSNPN, CDR2 SVGIG (reference sequence). This CDR3 is 12 amino acids long. V gave up 2 bases and J gave up 0 bases, with 5 bases separating them. The CDR3: CAWSRNSYEQYF. The DNA for the CDR3 is TGTGCCTGGAGTCGTAACTCCTACGAGCAGTACTTC.